The present entry profiles one T cell receptor (beta chain) with its context. This sample stems from a study of monozygotic twins with inflammatory bowel disease. UMIs incorporating a 6-nucleotide sample barcode were appended by means of template switching. TCRdb reprocessed the 5' RACE reads, with one entry per CDR3 protein and no DNA. The sample totals a few hundred thousand distinct CDR3 sequences. This CDR3 contains 15 residues. The TCR originated in a human donor with ulcerative colitis or Crohn's disease, or a healthy co-twin of an affected twin (not recorded which). The V call is TRBV12-3 or TRBV12-4, the J call TRBJ1-1. The sample was blood. CDR3 sequence: CASSAVAGWSTEAFF.